Sequencing of this TCR beta chain was carried out in a study of blood T cell repertoires in COVID-19. For the study at large: Donors in the United States, Italy and Spain gave samples during acute or convalescent COVID-19. Sample material is recorded as cDNA or gDNA derived from T cells, B-cell-depleted T cells, or PBMCs.

In the original processing: Researchers report that nucleated cell counts were estimated from reference gene primer amplification. The table came from immunoSEQ multiplex PCR; TCRdb's copy has only in-frame clones and leaves some out. The V and J calls and clone size are taken from that table; D and trimming were inferred from the DNA. Here the sample spans about 21,000 clones, about nine tenths being singletons. Germline V gene sequence: CDR1 LGHNA, CDR2 YNFKEQ. The length of the CDR3 is 18 residues. V was pared by 0 bases and J by 0 bases, with 4 bases of the junction left unmatched. This clone appeared once.

The sequence came from a human donor with active COVID-19. The donor label of this sample is uncertain. The specimen sequenced was peripheral blood. V and J are TRBV4-2 and TRBJ2-4, with 11 bases that match TRBD2. DNA for the CDR3: TGTGCCAGCAGCCAAGAACTAGCGGGGGTCACAGCCAAAAACATTCAGTACTTC. Its protein product is CASSQELAGVTAKNIQYF.